These 5 T cell receptor beta chains share one sample of origin, sequenced in a study of shared clonotypes between healthy human individuals. CD45RO-negative CD8 cells positively selected for CCR7 made up the naive population, which excluded terminally differentiated effector memory CD45RA+ cells. Repertoires were generated with immunoSEQ multiplex PCR, while TCRdb's copy carries only in-frame clones and drops some. The repertoire holds about 2.1 million clones, with about 93% as singletons. The sample comprised naive CD8+ T cells from PBMCs. All receptors derive from a man between 18 and 29 years old in good health. Some clones in this sample may be carry-over from other donors' samples.

The V call is TRBV27, the J call TRBJ1-6, with no clear D. Germline CDR1 MNHEY, CDR2 SMNVEV (reference sequence). This CDR3 spans 17 amino acids. Trimming removed 5 bases from V and 0 bases from J, with 14 bases in between. The CDR3 protein is CASSQIPPDSYNSPLHF. The CDR3 DNA follows: TGTGCCAGCAGTCAAATCCCGCCAGACTCCTATAATTCACCCCTCCACTTT.

The DNA of the CDR3 is TGTGCCAGTAGTATAGAAGGGACAGGGGAGATGGATACGCAGTATTTT. Translation: CASSIEGTGEMDTQYF. The J gene is TRBJ2-3, the V gene TRBV19; 10 nucleotides agree with TRBD1. J was trimmed by 6 bases and V by 0 bases; bases with no gene match: 6. This CDR3 has 16 amino acids. CDR1 and CDR2 from the germline V gene are LNHDA and SQIVND (reference sequence).

The rearrangement uses TRBV15 and TRBJ1-2; a possible D gene is TRBD1 (5 bases). Germline CDR1 reads LNHNV; CDR2 reads YYDKDF (reference sequence). The CDR3 runs 15 residues. Trimming took 5 bases from V and 4 from J, leaving 17 bases between them. The CDR3 loop is CATSASPGTPYGYTF. The CDR3 nucleotides are TGTGCCACCAGCGCTTCCCCCGGGACTCCCTATGGCTACACCTTC.

CDR3 sequence reads: CASSLIGRALTAEQYF. Written as DNA, the CDR3 is TGTGCCAGCAGCTTAATCGGGAGGGCCTTGACCGCCGAGCAGTACTTC. This chain connects TRBV7-2 to TRBJ2-7; 8 nucleotides line up with TRBD2. Germline V gene sequence: CDR1 SGHTA, CDR2 FQGNSA. The CDR3 runs to 16 residues. The junction had 12 bases not matched to a gene; V was cut back by 2 bases and J by 6 bases.

This chain uses TRBV4-2 with TRBJ2-2; D not resolved. V lost 6 bases and J lost 0, with 5 bases in between. The CDR3 contains 13 residues. Germline CDR1 LGHNA, CDR2 YNFKEQ. The DNA for the CDR3 is TGTGCCAGCAGAACTCCGAACACCGGGGAGCTGTTTTTT. Translation gives CASRTPNTGELFF.